This TCR beta chain was captured by sequencing in a study of OX40 agonist ivuxolimab in advanced cancers. As for the study in general: A male proportion of about 84% was recorded, with mean age about 62 years and range about 23 to 90. Three patients had partial responses: one hepatocellular carcinoma, two cutaneous melanoma. Study results and limitations: With doses of 0.1-3.0 mg/kg, partial responders showed among the lowest clonal expansion.

In the case of this clone: Its antigen is not identified.

V lost 3 bases and J lost 0; bases outside the gene matches: 4. The CDR3 has 16 residues. In germline, CDR1 is SGDLS, CDR2 YYNGEE. The repertoire was sequenced with immunoSEQ multiplex PCR; TCRdb's copy has only in-frame clones and lacks some. The sample has about 48,000 clones, about 86% seen once; the top ten hold about 9.3%. The timepoints at which blood was sampled were baseline, cycle 4 day 1, and cycle 7 day 1. The sample was CD4+ or CD8+ T cells sorted from blood, taken in a trial of the OX40 agonist ivuxolimab. The receptor's source is an adult with an advanced solid tumor such as melanoma, head and neck, liver or kidney cancer. The chain employs TRBV9 and TRBJ2-1; TRBD2 matches 9 bases. CDR3 sequence (DNA): TGTGCCAGCAGCGCCCTACTAGCGGGCTCCTACAATGAGCAGTTCTTC. Translating it yields CASSALLAGSYNEQFF.